Below are 25 T cell receptor beta chains sequenced from a single sample in a study of prognosis after radiotherapy for stage I lung cancer. The authors amplified TCR beta CDR3 from genomic DNA using two-round multiplex PCR. First-round PCR amplification was performed with primers specific to each TRBV and TRBJ gene. TCRdb called the multiplex PCR reads again in MiXCR, with one record for every CDR3 protein. The sample includes 20,000 to 30,000 distinct CDR3 sequences, around 39% of them seen just once. Material: PBMCs, obtained before or after stereotactic body radiation therapy (not recorded which). These receptors all stem from a donor aged 50 or older with non-small cell lung cancer.

The chain has TRBV19 and TRBJ1-5; D possibly corresponds to TRBD1 (6 bases). CDR3 size: 15 residues. V was trimmed by 0 bases and J by 6 bases, leaving 12 bases between them. The germline CDR1 and CDR2 sequences are LNHDA and SQIVND (reference sequence). The CDR3 loop reads CASSIDLTGGQPQHF. CDR3 DNA sequence: TGTGCCAGTAGTATAGATCTGACAGGCGGTCAGCCCCAGCATTTT.

Only one count was recorded for this clonotype. The J gene is TRBJ2-3, the V gene TRBV5-1; the match to TRBD2 covers 13 bases. The CDR3 sequence is 17 residues long. CDR1 SGHRS and CDR2 YFSETQ come from the germline V gene. Trimming took 0 bases from V and 1 from J; bases not matched to a gene: 2. CDR3 region: CASSLGLAGGRTDTQYF. The DNA of the CDR3 is TGCGCCAGCAGCTTGGGACTAGCGGGAGGCCGCACAGATACGCAGTATTTT.

Concerning this clonotype: A far larger clone differs by one base, so this is likely a read error. V is TRBV6-6 and J is TRBJ2-2, with D uncertain. The V gene's germline CDR1 is MNHNY and CDR2 SVGAGI (reference sequence). The CDR3 runs 12 residues. Here the CDR3 DNA reads TGTGCCAGCGTATGGAACACCTGGGAGCTGTTTTTT. It yields the protein CASVWNTWELFF.

As for this clonotype: At one end the junction does not follow the germline gene, possibly because of a read error. The chain recombines TRBV6-2 or TRBV6-3 with TRBJ2-6; D possibly matches TRBD1 or TRBD2 (5 bases each). Germline V gene data show CDR1 as MNHEY and CDR2 as SVGEGT. The CDR3 consists of 17 residues. The CDR3 region is CASSEREGLSGANFLTF. The DNA for the CDR3 is TGTGCCAGCAGTGAACGAGAGGGGTTATCTGGGGCCAACTTCCTGACTTTC.

The chain carries TRBV27 and TRBJ2-7, with 7 positions matching TRBD2. This CDR3 is built from 17 residues. The V and J ends lost 6 bases and 2 bases, in that order; junction bases with no gene match: 16. Germline V gene lookup returns CDR1 MNHEY and CDR2 SMNVEV (reference sequence). CDR3 region: CASRIGENVAGAYEQYF. The CDR3 region has the DNA TGTGCCAGCAGGATCGGCGAGAATGTAGCGGGTGCCTACGAGCAGTACTTC.

This clonotype was seen ten or more times. The chain couples TRBV20-1 to TRBJ2-7, with 11 nucleotides matching TRBD2. V lost 5 bases, J lost 0 bases, and 6 bases stayed unmatched. Germline V gene lookup returns CDR1 DFQATT and CDR2 SNEGSKA (reference sequence). The CDR3 runs 15 residues. The CDR3 DNA follows: TGCAGTGCTGTTCTAGCGGGGGGAGCCTCCTACGAGCAGTACTTC. It specifies CSAVLAGGASYEQYF.

There are many counts of this clonotype. Germline and junction disagree at one end, which may indicate a read error. The CDR3 loop is CASSVSGPYNGQFF. The DNA of the CDR3 is TGTGCCAGCAGCGTAAGTGGCCCCTACAATGGGCAGTTCTTC. J is TRBJ2-1 and V is TRBV9; no clear D gene. The CDR3 extends over 14 amino acids. From germline, CDR1 is SGDLS and CDR2 YYNGEE.

The J gene is TRBJ2-3, the V gene TRBV11-3; possible D gene TRBD2, 5 bases. Germline V gene lookup returns CDR1 SGHNT and CDR2 YENEEA. CDR3 length: 14 amino acids. Trimming removed 5 bases at V and 3 bases at J, with 12 bases between. The CDR3 bases are TGTGCCAGCAGCACCGGACGGGAAACAGATACGCAGTATTTT. This translates into CASSTGRETDTQYF.

The chain recombines TRBV2 with TRBJ2-7; tentatively, D is TRBD2 (6 bases). CDR1 and CDR2 (germline): SNHLY, FYNNEI. The length of the CDR3 is 14 residues. V shed 2 bases and J shed 3 bases, with 11 bases lying between them. CDR3 in amino acids: CASSESSVSYEQYF. The CDR3 DNA follows: TGTGCCAGCAGTGAATCTAGCGTGAGCTACGAGCAGTACTTC.

Ten or more counts support this clonotype. The chain has TRBV19 and TRBJ2-7; TRBD2 agrees at 9 bases. CDR3 length: 12 residues. Germline V gives CDR1 LNHDA, CDR2 SQIVND (reference sequence). Trimming at V came to 6 bases and at J to 9 bases, leaving 6 bases not matched to a gene. CDR3 loop: CASRLAGERQYF. CDR3 sequence (DNA): TGTGCCAGTAGGTTAGCGGGAGAACGGCAGTACTTC. Full variable domain (outside the CDR3, taken from reference TRBV19 and TRBJ2-7): DGGITQSPKYLFRKEGQNVTLSCEQNLNHDAMYWYRQDPGQGLRLIYYSQIVNDFQKGDIAEGYSVSREKKESFPLTVTSAQKNPTAFYLCASRLAGERQYFGPGTRLTVT.

This clonotype has more than one count but fewer than ten. At one end the junction does not follow the germline gene, possibly because of a read error. J is TRBJ2-5 and V is TRBV25-1; 9 bases map to TRBD1. Germline V gene lookup returns CDR1 MGHDK and CDR2 SYGVNS. This CDR3 spans 15 amino acids. As DNA, the CDR3 is TGTGCCATCAGTGCCGGGACAGGGCCACAAGAGACCCAGTACTTC. This translates into CAISAGTGPQETQYF.

This clonotype was counted at least ten times. The junction differs from germline at one of its ends, possibly a read error. The gene calls are TRBV5-6 and TRBJ1-2, with D possibly matching TRBD1 (6 bases). The CDR3 runs 14 residues. Germline V gene data show CDR1 as SGHDT and CDR2 as YYEEEE. The CDR3 spells CASSLGGAAPGYTF. The CDR3 region has the DNA TGTGCCAGCAGTTTGGGGGGGGCGGCCCCAGGCTACACCTTC.

CDR3 amino acids: CASSFRDRGFSNQPQHF. The DNA of the CDR3 is TGTGCCAGCAGTTTCCGGGACAGGGGATTCAGCAATCAGCCCCAGCATTTT. The V and J genes are TRBV7-8 and TRBJ1-5, with 10 bases that match TRBD1. Trimming took 6 bases from V and 1 from J; bases not matched to a gene: 9. CDR3 length: 17 amino acids. Germline loops: CDR1 SGHVS, CDR2 FQNEAQ.

The rearrangement uses TRBV30 and TRBJ2-2, with D perhaps given as TRBD1 or TRBD2 (5 bases each). V was pared by 5 bases and J by 6 bases, with 10 bases between. Per germline, CDR1 GTSNPN and CDR2 SVGIG (reference sequence). This CDR3 is 12 amino acids long. CDR3 loop: CAWGQGAGELFF. The CDR3 DNA sequence: TGTGCCTGGGGGCAGGGAGCCGGGGAGCTGTTTTTT.

The gene calls are TRBV6-2 or TRBV6-3 and TRBJ2-2; unclear D gene. Germline V gene sequence: CDR1 MNHEY, CDR2 SVGEGT. Trimming took off 0 bases at V and 6 bases at J, with 5 bases between the two ends. The CDR3 length is 13 residues. As DNA, the CDR3 is TGTGCCAGCAGTTACTCCCGGGCCGGGGAGCTGTTTTTT. Its protein product is CASSYSRAGELFF.

This clonotype was seen at least ten times. This chain connects TRBV5-8 to TRBJ2-3; 14 bases align to TRBD2. CDR3 length equals 16 residues. After removal of 4 bases from V and 1 base from J, the junction contained 2 bases not matched to a gene. Germline CDR1 is SGHTS and CDR2 is YDEGEE. For the CDR3, the DNA is TGTGCCAGCAGCCGACTAGCGGGAGGGGGCACAGATACGCAGTATTTT. Residues: CASSRLAGGGTDTQYF. The full variable domain, its missing parts supplied by reference TRBV5-8 and TRBJ2-3, is EAGVTQSPTHLIKTRGQQATLRCSPISGHTSVYWYQQALGLGLQFLLWYDEGEERNRGNFPPRFSGRQFPNYSSELNVNALELEDSALYLCASSRLAGGGTDTQYFGPGTRLTVL.

This clonotype was counted between two and nine times. J is TRBJ1-2 and V is TRBV18; tentatively, D is TRBD1 (6 bases). Trimming stripped 3 bases from V and 4 bases from J, with 9 bases between. Germline CDR1 reads KGHSH; CDR2 reads LQKENI. This CDR3 region has 13 residues. CDR3 amino acids: CASSPSDSYGYTF. CDR3 nucleotide sequence: TGTGCCAGCTCACCGTCGGACAGCTATGGCTACACCTTC. Looking up the rest from reference TRBV18 and TRBJ1-2 gives the full variable domain: NAGVMQNPRHLVRRRGQEARLRCSPMKGHSHVYWYRQLPEEGLKFMVYLQKENIIDESGMPKERFSAEFPKEGPSILRIQQVVRGDSAAYFCASSPSDSYGYTFGSGTRLTVV.

Worth noting for this clonotype: A read error likely explains this, since a far larger clone differs by one base. The chain links TRBV6-6 to TRBJ1-1; the D is unclear. Germline CDR1 is MNHNY and CDR2 is SVGAGI (reference sequence). V was trimmed by 0 bases and J by 1 base, leaving 12 bases between them. The CDR3 covers 16 residues. This CDR3 is CASSYSSGRTNTEAFF. CDR3 in DNA: TGTGCCAGCAGTTACTCGTCGGGCAGGACGAACACTGAAGCTTTCTTT.

This clonotype was recorded at least ten times. This rearrangement joins TRBV6-4 to TRBJ2-3; 10 positions agree with TRBD2. Trimming at V came to 5 bases and at J to 0 bases, leaving 2 bases not matched to a gene. CDR1 is MRHNA and CDR2 is SNTAGT in the germline V gene. The CDR3 is 15 amino acids. The CDR3 DNA reads as TGTGCCAGCAGTATAGCGGGAGGTAGCACAGATACGCAGTATTTT. Amino acid sequence: CASSIAGGSTDTQYF.

The chain couples TRBV29-1 to TRBJ2-3; 9 bases agree with TRBD2. The junction had 10 bases not matched to a gene; V was cut back by 5 bases and J by 4 bases. The CDR3 spans 15 residues. Germline loops: CDR1 SQVTM, CDR2 ANQGSEA. The CDR3 DNA reads TGCAGCGTTTGGCCGTCCGGACTAGCGCCAGATACGCAGTATTTT. Its translation: CSVWPSGLAPDTQYF.

The chain recombines TRBV6-1 with TRBJ1-1; 7 positions match TRBD1. Germline CDR1 reads MNHNS; CDR2 reads SASEGT. This CDR3 comprises 14 residues. After removal of 3 bases from V and 6 bases from J, the junction contained 7 bases not matched to a gene. CDR3: CASSESTGRAEAFF. The CDR3, as DNA: TGTGCCAGCAGTGAGTCGACAGGGCGAGCTGAAGCTTTCTTT.

This clonotype has ten or more counts. The chain joins TRBV29-1 to TRBJ2-1; D might be TRBD2 (5 bases). V was shortened by 5 bases and J by 10 bases, with 6 bases between the two germline ends. The CDR3 loop spans 9 amino acids. Germline V gene data show CDR1 as SQVTM and CDR2 as ANQGSEA. The CDR3 spells CSVPGEQFF. CDR3 coding DNA: TGCAGCGTTCCGGGGGAGCAGTTCTTC.

This clonotype was observed at least ten times. The CDR3 bases are TGTGCCAGCAGCTTAAGGGCTAGCGGGAGGCCATCCTACAATGAGCAGTTCTTC. Encoded protein: CASSLRASGRPSYNEQFF. The chain recombines TRBV7-8 with TRBJ2-1; the match to TRBD2 covers 11 bases. The V and J ends lost 2 bases and 1 base, in that order; junction bases with no gene match: 7. CDR3 length equals 18 residues. CDR1 SGHVS and CDR2 FQNEAQ come from the germline V gene.

Ten or more counts support this clonotype. The J gene is TRBJ1-1, the V gene TRBV12-3 or TRBV12-4, with a possible D match to TRBD1 (5 bases). The CDR3 has 15 residues. V lost 7 bases, J lost 1 base, and 16 bases lay in between. CDR3 DNA sequence: TGTGCCAGCACCCACGGGGGGACCCAGAACACTGAAGCTTTCTTT. Its protein is CASTHGGTQNTEAFF.

This clonotype occurred many times. The gene calls are TRBV5-6 and TRBJ2-7, with TRBD2 matching over 12 bases. The germline V gene has CDR1 SGHDT and CDR2 YYEEEE. J gave up 6 bases and V 3 bases, and 7 bases lay outside the gene matches. The CDR3 consists of 15 residues. CDR3 loop: CASSSATSGRPEQYF. The DNA of the CDR3 is TGTGCCAGCAGCTCGGCGACTAGCGGGAGACCCGAGCAGTACTTC. Supplemented by reference TRBV5-6 and TRBJ2-7, the full variable domain reads DAGVTQSPTHLIKTRGQQVTLRCSPKSGHDTVSWYQQALGQGPQFIFQYYEEEERQRGNFPDRFSGHQFPNYSSELNVNALLLGDSALYLCASSSATSGRPEQYFGPGTRLTVT.